The present T cell receptor (beta chain) was sequenced within a study of human T cells and chemical hapten exposure. Study-wide findings and caveats: Relative to controls, expanded TCRs formed significantly more large CDR3 similarity clusters. The study found that PT1 expanded TCR counts correlated positively with patch test score.

TCRdb reprocessed the RACE reads via MiXCR and lists one record per CDR3 protein. The table lists approximately 80,000 distinct CDR3 sequences, 10% to 14% of them singletons. The V gene's germline CDR1 is MNHEY and CDR2 SVGEGT. V gave up 0 bases and J gave up 12 bases, with 11 bases separating them. The CDR3 runs to 12 residues. This clonotype appeared many times. Its antigen is not known. As to time point: patch test 3, about 24 weeks after DPC sensitization. As for treatment: therapeutic diphenylcyclopropenone sensitization with weekly scalp DPC. The rearrangement links TRBV6-2 or TRBV6-3 to TRBJ1-2; no reliable D call. The starting material was whole blood, obtained in connection with sensitization to the hapten diphenylcyclopropenone (DPC). The TCR sequence derives from a woman aged 50 to 65 with alopecia areata. Some clones in this sample may be carry-over from other donors' samples. CDR3 nucleotides: TGTGCCAGCAGTTACTCCCGTGAGTTGAACACCTTC. It encodes CASSYSRELNTF.